This T cell receptor (beta chain) was identified in a study of blood T cell repertoires in COVID-19 (dated by TCRdb to 2018 to 2021). The study in broad terms: The collaborator samples originated in the United States, Italy and Spain and spanned the acute and convalescent phases of COVID-19. The prospective study material was composed of cDNA or gDNA derived from T cells, B-cell-depleted T cells, or PBMCs. The repertoires were released in a freely available public database intended as a resource for research on the immune response to SARS-CoV-2. The dataset comprised deeply sampled blood TCRbeta repertoires from subjects exposed to, actively infected with, or recovered from COVID-19. The sample metadata nearly always contained a de-identified subject ID, COVID-19 status, age in years and sex. Where available, HLA class I and class II types were taken from metadata supplied by the sample provider and were not determined by assay-based typing. Samples were obtained from the ongoing ImmuneRACE study (first 160 participants) and from some 1,200 subjects provided by 6 global collaborators. Findings and caveats that apply to the study as a whole: The amount of clinical and demographic metadata varied by source and participant and was provided uncurated.

As for this clone: Its antigen remains undetermined. Base qualities are not recorded, but no much larger clone differs from it by a single base.

Collaborating institutions collected whole blood in K2EDTA tubes following their own protocols. Collaborator samples were shipped for TCRbeta analysis as frozen whole blood, isolated PBMCs, or DNA extracted from either sample type. TCRbeta CDR3 regions were amplified from genomic DNA using the immunoSEQ Assay, a bias-controlled multiplex PCR. On the study's bioinformatics: Nucleated cell counts per sample were estimated from amplification of reference gene primers within the assay. To quantify the absolute abundance of each unique TCRbeta CDR3 rearrangement, sequence reads were collapsed and filtered. For each sample, productive Simpson clonality was calculated as the square root of Simpson's diversity index across productive rearrangements. In TCRdb, the immuneACCESS table is reduced to in-frame sequences with V and J assigned. These tables do not hold every clone; where another copy was compared, an unresolved V gene accounts for under half, and the others remain unexplained. The V and J calls and clone size were taken over from that table, and D and trimming were inferred from the DNA. The sample profile shows some 49,000 clones; around four fifths of them were found once. The ten biggest clones cover approximately 3% of the sample.

Sequencing was performed on peripheral blood. This clonotype was sampled from a woman between 55 and 75 years old with acute or convalescent COVID-19.

The nucleotide sequence reads as follows: TGTGCCAGCAGCCGCCGGGAAAACACTGAAGCTTTCTTT. This is translated as CASSRRENTEAFF. The sequence joins TRBV5-6 to TRBJ1-1; there is no confident call for the D gene. CDR1 and CDR2, per the germline V gene, are SGHDT and YYEEEE. The CDR3 spans 13 residues, from the cysteine through the phenylalanine. The CDR3 DNA has 39 bases and is translated from base 1. The germline ends are 9 bases apart after V is trimmed by 4 bases and J by 2 bases.